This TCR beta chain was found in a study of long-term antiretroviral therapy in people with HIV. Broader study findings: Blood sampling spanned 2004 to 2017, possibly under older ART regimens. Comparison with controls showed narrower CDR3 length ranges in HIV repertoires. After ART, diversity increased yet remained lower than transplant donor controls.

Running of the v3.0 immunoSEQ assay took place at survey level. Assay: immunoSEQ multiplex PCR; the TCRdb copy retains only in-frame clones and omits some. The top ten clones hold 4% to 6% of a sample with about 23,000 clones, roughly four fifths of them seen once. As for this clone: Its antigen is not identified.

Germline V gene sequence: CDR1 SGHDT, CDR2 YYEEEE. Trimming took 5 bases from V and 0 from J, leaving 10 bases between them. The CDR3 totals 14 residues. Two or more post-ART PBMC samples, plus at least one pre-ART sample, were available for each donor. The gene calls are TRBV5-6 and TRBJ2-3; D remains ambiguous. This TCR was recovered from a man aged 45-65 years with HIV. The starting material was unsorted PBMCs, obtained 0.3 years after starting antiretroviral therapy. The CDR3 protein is CASRESGSTDTQYF. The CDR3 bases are TGTGCCAGCAGAGAGAGTGGAAGCACAGATACGCAGTATTTT.